This T cell receptor beta chain was identified during a study of blood T cell repertoires in COVID-19. V was cut by 0 bases and J by 4 bases, with 15 bases left in between. The CDR3 runs 16 residues. CDR1 SGHRS and CDR2 YFSETQ come from the germline V gene. Profiling relied on immunoSEQ multiplex PCR, and the TCRdb table lists in-frame clones only, not all of them. The data hold 110,000 to 150,000 clones, with 78% observed a single time. The material sequenced was PBMCs or T cells enriched from blood (not recorded which). The receptor's source is a woman aged 45-65 years who had recovered from COVID-19. The chain combines TRBV5-1 with TRBJ2-3, with D tentatively TRBD1 (5 bases). The CDR3 reads CASSLVGQGMPDTQYF. CDR3 in DNA: TGCGCCAGCAGCTTGGTCGGGCAGGGTATGCCAGATACGCAGTATTTT. Looking up the rest from reference TRBV5-1 and TRBJ2-3 gives the full variable domain: KAGVTQTPRYLIKTRGQQVTLSCSPISGHRSVSWYQQTPGQGLQFLFEYFSETQRNKGNFPGRFSGRQFSNSRSEMNVSTLELGDSALYLCASSLVGQGMPDTQYFGPGTRLTVL.